Shown below are 30 T cell receptor beta chains from a single sample sequenced in a study of vaccination and CD4 T cells after COVID-19. Sequencing of the DNA from cultured CD4+ T cells was carried out with the Oncomine TCR Beta short-read assay. TCRdb used MiXCR to reprocess the PCR reads, holding one entry per CDR3 protein. The sample yields 21,000 or so distinct CDR3 sequences, roughly 44% seen once. No antigen has been assigned to these receptors. The sample's time point: late sampling 161 to 241 days after vaccination in three convalescent patients. Described treatment: roughly 10-day PBMC culture with coronavirus spike peptide pools or control peptides (ViraFEST assay). Here the sequenced sample was CD4+ T cells from blood, cultured in vitro, taken about 7 months after SARS-CoV-2 vaccination. The receptors here all came from a human donor who had recovered from COVID-19.

CDR3 loop: CASSTRAGYTF. The CDR3 DNA follows: TGTGCCAGTAGCACGCGGGCTGGCTACACCTTC. This chain joins TRBV19 and TRBJ1-2, with no clear D. The CDR3 covers 11 residues. Germline assignment: CDR1 LNHDA and CDR2 SQIVND (reference sequence). Trimming removed 6 bases at V and 7 bases at J, with 9 bases between.

This clonotype appeared once. CDR3 sequence: CSARAGQGTGETQYF. DNA for the CDR3: TGCAGTGCTAGAGCTGGACAGGGGACAGGGGAGACCCAGTACTTC. This rearrangement joins TRBV20-1 to TRBJ2-5; 9 positions match TRBD1. The V and J ends lost 1 base and 5 bases, in that order; junction bases with no gene match: 8. CDR1 DFQATT and CDR2 SNEGSKA come from the germline V gene (reference sequence). The CDR3 runs to 15 residues.

The chain combines TRBV20-1 with TRBJ1-1; D is undetermined. Trimming stripped 0 bases from V and 1 base from J, with 6 bases between. Germline loops: CDR1 DFQATT, CDR2 SNEGSKA (reference sequence). This CDR3 comprises 13 residues. The CDR3 DNA reads TGCAGTGCTAGAGAGGACTGGAACACTGAAGCTTTCTTT. It codes for CSAREDWNTEAFF.

The chain recombines TRBV28 with TRBJ2-6, with 7 positions matching TRBD1. The germline V gene has CDR1 MDHEN and CDR2 SYDVKM. Losses at the gene ends were 5 bases for V and 0 bases for J; bases not matched to a gene: 4. The CDR3 runs to 16 residues. CDR3 in DNA: TGTGCCAGCAGTCCCGGGACAGTCTCTGGGGCCAACGTCCTGACTTTC. Protein: CASSPGTVSGANVLTF.

This clonotype was recorded a few times. V and J are TRBV20-1 and TRBJ2-7; 7 nucleotides match TRBD1. CDR1 and CDR2 (germline): DFQATT, SNEGSKA (reference sequence). The length of the CDR3 is 14 residues. V dropped 0 bases and J dropped 5; count of bases not matched to a gene: 7. The CDR3 DNA is TGCAGTGCTAGAGATCAAACAGGGGTCCACGAGCAGTACTTC. The encoded protein is CSARDQTGVHEQYF.

J is TRBJ2-7 and V is TRBV28; a weak D match, TRBD2 (6 bases). Looked up from germline, CDR1 is MDHEN and CDR2 is SYDVKM. Trimming took 2 bases from V and 7 from J, leaving 21 bases between them. The CDR3 extends over 16 amino acids. The CDR3 coding sequence is TGTGCCAGCAGTTTAACCCTCCCCGGGACCCGGGGGGAGCAGTACTTC. Amino acids: CASSLTLPGTRGEQYF.

This chain links TRBV7-9 with TRBJ1-2; possibly TRBD1 for D (6 bases). CDR3 size: 13 residues. The germline V gene has CDR1 SEHNR and CDR2 FQNEAQ (reference sequence). V was pared by 5 bases and J by 4 bases, with 11 bases between. The CDR3 sequence is CASSRGQFYGYTF. CDR3 coding DNA: TGTGCCAGCAGCCGCGGACAGTTCTATGGCTACACCTTC.

This chain links TRBV11-2 with TRBJ2-7; a weak D match, TRBD1 (6 bases). Trimming took 5 bases from V and 6 from J, leaving 14 bases between them. Germline lookup yields CDR1 SGHAT and CDR2 FQNNGV. This CDR3 spans 13 amino acids. CDR3 sequence: CASSQMDSGEQYF. The CDR3 DNA is TGTGCCAGCAGCCAAATGGACAGCGGCGAGCAGTACTTC.

This clonotype was seen only a few times. The V call is TRBV7-2, the J call TRBJ2-3, with a possible D match to TRBD2 (5 bases). V lost 4 bases, J lost 11 bases, and 10 bases lay in between. Germline CDR1 SGHTA, CDR2 FQGNSA. CDR3 size: 11 residues. The CDR3 spells CASSWTDEQYF. The CDR3, as DNA: TGTGCCAGCAGCTGGACTGACGAGCAGTATTTT.

The chain combines TRBV6-4 with TRBJ2-1; no clear D. CDR1 is MRHNA, CDR2 SNTAGT, per germline. Trimming shortened V by 5 bases and J by 7 bases, and 12 bases separated the two germline ends. This CDR3 is 13 amino acids long. In DNA form, the CDR3 reads TGTGCCAGCAGTTCCTCTACTGAGAATGAGCAGTTCTTC. Translating it yields CASSSSTENEQFF.

The V call is TRBV19, the J call TRBJ1-5; no clear D. Per germline, CDR1 LNHDA and CDR2 SQIVND (reference sequence). V was clipped by 8 bases and J by 5 bases, with 13 bases between them. This CDR3 contains 13 residues. This chain's CDR3 is CASSIAGDQPQHF. The CDR3 DNA is TGTGCCAGTTCCATCGCGGGAGATCAGCCCCAGCATTTT.

The chain couples TRBV28 to TRBJ1-1; D may be TRBD1 (6 bases). This CDR3 has 12 amino acids. Germline V gene sequence: CDR1 MDHEN, CDR2 SYDVKM. V was cut by 5 bases and J by 11 bases, with 15 bases left in between. The CDR3 here is CASSPQGGVAFF. CDR3 coding DNA: TGTGCCAGCAGTCCACAGGGCGGGGTCGCTTTCTTT.

For this clonotype: The CDR3 end shows no conserved phenylalanine or tryptophan, and so a read error is likely. The DNA is left out, because the CDR3 cannot be placed on it with certainty; the CDR3 is given as TCRdb lists it. This sequence joins TRBV7-9 and TRBJ2-1; the D call in the table, TRBD2, was not verified against the DNA. CDR1 is SEHNR and CDR2 is FQNEAQ in the germline V gene (reference sequence). Counting both end residues, the CDR3 totals 11 amino acids. CDR3 in amino acids: CASSHGLHPNL.

J is TRBJ2-7 and V is TRBV20-1, with TRBD2 matching over 12 bases. Trimming at V came to 2 bases and at J to 3 bases, leaving 8 bases not matched to a gene. The CDR3 is 16 residues long. CDR1 is DFQATT, CDR2 SNEGSKA, per germline (reference sequence). CDR3 sequence: CSARLAGGTLVYEQYF. CDR3 nucleotides: TGCAGTGCTAGACTAGCGGGAGGGACCCTAGTCTACGAGCAGTACTTC.

The chain employs TRBV2 and TRBJ1-6; no definite D call. The CDR3 is made up of 13 amino acids. Germline V gene sequence: CDR1 SNHLY, CDR2 FYNNEI. V shed 8 bases and J shed 5 bases, with 10 bases lying between them. CDR3 loop: CASERGHNSPLHF. CDR3 bases: TGTGCCAGCGAGAGAGGTCATAATTCACCCCTCCACTTT.

This clonotype was observed a few times. The V gene is TRBV24-1, the J gene TRBJ2-5, with D maybe TRBD1 (8 bases). The CDR3 sequence is 16 residues long. CDR1 is KGHDR and CDR2 is SFDVKD in the germline V gene. Trimming stripped 0 bases from V and 5 bases from J, with 15 bases between. The chain's CDR3 is CATSDLIGGDRETQYF. The CDR3 bases are TGTGCCACCAGTGATTTGATTGGGGGGGACAGGGAGACCCAGTACTTC.

This chain links TRBV6-5 with TRBJ2-1, with 11 bases lining up with TRBD2. This CDR3 has 16 amino acids. The germline V gene has CDR1 MNHEY and CDR2 SVGAGI. V was clipped by 2 bases and J by 7 bases; unmatched bases: 7. CDR3 loop: CASSYLSGRAWNEQFF. CDR3 nucleotides: TGTGCCAGCAGTTACCTTAGCGGGAGGGCCTGGAATGAGCAGTTCTTC.

A single count supports this clonotype. One end of the junction is discordant with germline, which a read error may explain. The chain joins TRBV18 to TRBJ2-5; the D call may be TRBD1 or TRBD2 (5 bases each). The CDR3 runs 13 residues. Looked up from germline, CDR1 is KGHSH and CDR2 is LQKENI. The CDR3 loop reads CASFRDHQETQYF. CDR3 nucleotide sequence: TGTGCCAGCTTCCGGGACCACCAGGAGACCCAGTACTTC.

The chain links TRBV10-1 to TRBJ2-5; TRBD2 matches at 13 bases. J was trimmed by 2 bases and V by 5 bases; bases with no gene match: 5. This CDR3 contains 16 residues. Germline-derived CDR1 and CDR2 are WNHNN and SYGVQD (reference sequence). This CDR3 is CASSPRLAGGQETQYF. The CDR3 DNA is TGCGCCAGCAGTCCCCGACTAGCGGGAGGTCAAGAGACCCAGTACTTC.

This clonotype appeared a few times. The chain couples TRBV20-1 to TRBJ2-6; TRBD2 is a possible D gene (6 bases). The CDR3 is 13 residues long. V was pared by 3 bases and J by 4 bases, with 7 bases between. Germline V lookup: CDR1 DFQATT, CDR2 SNEGSKA (reference sequence). The CDR3 DNA sequence: TGCAGTGCTAGGGCGGGGGGGGCCAACGTCCTGACTTTC. Residues: CSARAGGANVLTF.

Only a few counts were recorded for this clonotype. The rearrangement joins TRBV20-1 to TRBJ1-2; a weak D match, TRBD1 (5 bases). CDR3 size: 13 residues. The ends were cut back, 6 bases at V and 4 bases at J, with 15 bases in the middle. Germline CDR1 reads DFQATT; CDR2 reads SNEGSKA (reference sequence). The CDR3 DNA reads TGCAGTGCGCATGTGGGGGGACTCTATGGCTACACCTTC. Translating gives CSAHVGGLYGYTF.

The chain employs TRBV7-2 and TRBJ1-1; D not certain. The CDR3 contains 14 residues. Germline CDR1 reads SGHTA; CDR2 reads FQGNSA. V lost 1 base to trimming and J lost 0 bases, with 6 bases between them. CDR3: CASSLVLVNTEAFF. DNA of the CDR3: TGTGCCAGCAGCTTAGTGCTCGTGAACACTGAAGCTTTCTTT.

The chain couples TRBV19 to TRBJ1-5, with D tentatively TRBD1 (6 bases). V lost 0 bases and J lost 9, with 15 bases in between. From germline, CDR1 is LNHDA and CDR2 SQIVND (reference sequence). The CDR3 covers 15 residues. The CDR3 is CASSIDHQGYGPQHF. CDR3 bases: TGTGCCAGTAGTATAGATCATCAGGGGTATGGGCCCCAGCATTTT. The variable domain in full, completed from reference TRBV19 and TRBJ1-5, reads DGGITQSPKYLFRKEGQNVTLSCEQNLNHDAMYWYRQDPGQGLRLIYYSQIVNDFQKGDIAEGYSVSREKKESFPLTVTSAQKNPTAFYLCASSIDHQGYGPQHFGDGTRLSIL.

This clonotype was counted a single time. Likely a read error: the CDR3 ends without its conserved phenylalanine or tryptophan. The V gene is TRBV6-1, the J gene TRBJ1-2; TRBD1 aligns across 7 bases. The ends lost 1 base at V and 6 bases at J; junction bases unmatched: 8. CDR1 and CDR2 from the germline V gene are MNHNS and SASEGT. CDR3 length equals 15 residues. The DNA of the CDR3 is TGTGCCAGCAGTGAAGTTGGCAGGGGGATAGATGGCTACACCTCC. This translates into CASSEVGRGIDGYTS.

The CDR3 coding sequence is TGTGCCAGCAGCTCTGGTCATTCACCGATTCGGAATTCACCCCTCCACTTT. Translated, it gives CASSSGHSPIRNSPLHF. The rearrangement uses TRBV11-3 and TRBJ1-6, with unresolved D. V was pared by 4 bases and J by 7 bases, with 20 bases between. Germline CDR1 SGHNT, CDR2 YENEEA. The CDR3 runs 17 residues.

In this sample, this clonotype turned up a few times. This chain uses TRBV11-1 with TRBJ1-6; TRBD1 agrees at 7 bases. CDR3 size: 14 residues. In germline, CDR1 is SGHAT, CDR2 FQDESV (reference sequence). V lost 3 bases and J lost 10; bases outside the gene matches: 6. CDR3 residues: CASSFDRVNSPLHF. The CDR3 nucleotides are TGTGCCAGCAGCTTCGACAGGGTGAACTCACCCCTCCACTTT.

The chain is built from TRBV20-1 and TRBJ1-2; 9 nucleotides line up with TRBD1. Germline V gene sequence: CDR1 DFQATT, CDR2 SNEGSKA (reference sequence). The junction had 12 bases not matched to a gene; V was cut back by 3 bases and J by 1 base. The CDR3 is 17 amino acids. CDR3 coding DNA: TGCAGTGCTAGGTCCGGGACAGGGATCCCCCTTAACTATGGCTACACCTTC. Protein sequence: CSARSGTGIPLNYGYTF.

The chain couples TRBV2 to TRBJ1-1; D gene unclear. The CDR3 is made up of 11 amino acids. The germline V gene encodes CDR1 SNHLY and CDR2 FYNNEI. Trimming pared 8 bases from V and 3 bases from J, leaving 7 bases between. The CDR3 is CASGRHTEAFF. The CDR3 bases are TGTGCCAGCGGCCGGCACACTGAAGCTTTCTTT.

CDR3 sequence (DNA): TGTGCCAGCAGCACCCCGCTAGCGGGAGGTGCCGATACGCAGTATTTT. Its translation is CASSTPLAGGADTQYF. The gene calls are TRBV7-9 and TRBJ2-3, with 11 nucleotides matching TRBD2. The germline V gene has CDR1 SEHNR and CDR2 FQNEAQ (reference sequence). The CDR3 length is 16 residues. J was trimmed by 6 bases and V by 5 bases; bases with no gene match: 10.

The rearrangement uses TRBV6-5 and TRBJ2-7, with D maybe TRBD2 (6 bases). In germline, CDR1 is MNHEY, CDR2 SVGAGI. V was trimmed by 4 bases and J by 1 base, leaving 14 bases between them. This CDR3 region has 15 residues. The CDR3 DNA follows: TGTGCCAGCAGTTCCTCTAGCGCGTCGTCCTACGAGCAGTACTTC. Amino acid sequence: CASSSSSASSYEQYF.